This T cell receptor beta chain was observed in a study of CD8+ T cells in alopecia areata. About the research overall: Oral tofacitinib (5 to 10 mg twice daily) was administered to treated patients.

Notes on this clone: Its specificity is unknown.

Study-level findings and limits: Scalp samples also yield sequences from resident alphabeta T cells of normal skin. Greater clonality was observed in lesional scalp samples, especially alopecia totalis/universalis, versus normal scalp. Relative to mice, TCR sharing across patients was less clear, a difference possibly HLA-related.

Germline CDR1 and CDR2: SGHNT and YYREEE (reference sequence). Trimming left V 0 bases short and J 6 bases short, with 19 bases between. The CDR3 is made up of 17 amino acids. The authors extracted RNA and reverse transcribed it into cDNA as the sequencing template. Only in-frame clones appear in the TCRdb table, and some are missing; sequencing was by immunoSEQ multiplex PCR. The table lists hundreds of thousands of clones, around 62% of them singletons. This receptor was identified in a human donor with alopecia areata. The input for sequencing was CD4+ T cells sorted from blood, taken at week 0. This chain joins TRBV5-4 and TRBJ2-1; a weak D match, TRBD2 (5 bases). DNA for the CDR3: TGTGCCAGCAGCTTGGTATCGAGGGCTGGCATCACCAATGAGCAGTTCTTC. Its protein product is CASSLVSRAGITNEQFF.